Listed here is a single TCR beta chain. Possible read error: a much larger clone is one base away. Amplified regions were TCR beta CDR3 sequences from RNA transcripts. HTBI primers drove first-round RT-PCR of the TCR CDR3. Using its own MiXCR run on the multiplex PCR reads, TCRdb lists one record per CDR3 protein. The repertoire holds about 410,000 distinct CDR3 sequences, with approximately 15% as singletons. CDR1 is SGHAT and CDR2 is FQNNGV in the germline V gene. V lost 3 bases and J lost 0, with 9 bases in between. There are 15 residues in the CDR3. The data belong to a study of T cells in Graves' hyperthyroidism and ophthalmopathy.

This clonotype was sampled from a man between 18 and 35 years old with Graves' ophthalmopathy. The sequencing sample was made of blood. The V gene is TRBV11-2, the J gene TRBJ1-3, with a weak D call TRBD1 (6 bases). The CDR3 DNA sequence: TGTGCCAGCAGCTTCGGGACAAGCTCTGGAAACACCATATATTTT. Translation gives CASSFGTSSGNTIYF.